The 7 T cell receptor beta chains reported below all come from one sample, sequenced in a study of blood T cell repertoires in COVID-19. Using immunoSEQ multiplex PCR, the repertoire was profiled, and TCRdb retains in-frame clones only, with some absent. The sample has 350,000 or so clones, approximately 89% seen once. The sample comprised peripheral blood. These receptors all come from a woman aged 55-70 years with COVID-19, enrolled during active disease.

The CDR3 DNA reads as TGTGCCAGCAGCGTAGGGCTAGCGGGGGGGCCGGAGACCCAGTACTTC. Amino acids: CASSVGLAGGPETQYF. The chain couples TRBV9 to TRBJ2-5; 12 bases are a match to TRBD2. With V trimmed by 0 bases and J by 5 bases, 5 bases remained unmatched. This CDR3 is built from 16 residues. Germline V gene data show CDR1 as SGDLS and CDR2 as YYNGEE.

J is TRBJ2-3 and V is TRBV5-1; tentatively, D is TRBD1 (6 bases). CDR3 length: 15 amino acids. CDR1 is SGHRS and CDR2 is YFSETQ in the germline V gene. V was trimmed by 2 bases and J by 1 base, leaving 11 bases between them. CDR3 coding DNA: TGCGCCAGCAGCTTCGGGGACACGCGCACAGATACGCAGTATTTT. This translates into CASSFGDTRTDTQYF.

The J gene is TRBJ1-2, the V gene TRBV10-3, with 9 bases matching TRBD1. CDR1 is ENHRY and CDR2 is SYGVKD in the germline V gene. The CDR3 is 17 amino acids. Germline trimming cut 6 bases from V and 3 bases from J; bases unmatched to any gene: 14. CDR3 DNA: TGTGCCATCAGGGCTACCGGGACAGGGAATCCAGACTATGGCTACACCTTC. It codes for CAIRATGTGNPDYGYTF.

The CDR3 protein is CASSPNPGLRNTEAFF. Written as DNA, the CDR3 is TGTGCCAGCAGTCCCAACCCGGGACTTAGGAACACTGAAGCTTTCTTT. The chain joins TRBV27 to TRBJ1-1, with TRBD1 as a possible D gene (5 bases). Trimming pared 5 bases from V and 1 base from J, leaving 17 bases between. The CDR3 spans 16 residues. Germline lookup yields CDR1 MNHEY and CDR2 SMNVEV (reference sequence).

The chain is built from TRBV28 and TRBJ2-1; D ambiguous. CDR1 and CDR2 from the germline V gene are MDHEN and SYDVKM. The V end lost 2 bases, the J end lost 8 bases, and 4 bases lay between the germline ends. This CDR3 is built from 11 residues. The CDR3 protein is CASSLTHEQFF. CDR3 in DNA: TGTGCCAGCAGTTTAACACATGAGCAGTTCTTC.

V usage is TRBV28 and J usage is TRBJ2-3; 8 bases map to TRBD1. The germline V gene encodes CDR1 MDHEN and CDR2 SYDVKM. CDR3 length equals 14 residues. V lost 7 bases to trimming and J lost 8 bases; unmatched junction nucleotides: 11. DNA for the CDR3: TGTGCCAGCATTTCAGGGGGCGCAGGGGGTACGCAGTATTTT. Translation gives CASISGGAGGTQYF.

The genes are TRBV5-1 and TRBJ1-2; 7 nucleotides agree with TRBD1. The germline gives CDR1 SGHRS, CDR2 YFSETQ. V shed 2 bases, J shed 2 bases, and the junction held 9 bases outside the gene matches. The CDR3 covers 16 residues. The CDR3 region is CASSFRTGRGNYGYTF. CDR3 coding DNA: TGCGCCAGCAGCTTTCGGACAGGTCGGGGCAACTATGGCTACACCTTC.